Detailed here is one T cell receptor beta chain. Its cognate antigen is unknown. This CDR3 spans 13 amino acids. The ends lost 8 bases at V and 1 base at J; junction bases unmatched: 4. Germline loops: CDR1 MNHEY, CDR2 SMNVEV (reference sequence). This entry comes from a study of graft-versus-host responses after intestinal transplantation. Looking at the study overall: In this cohort, recipients had multivisceral, liver-intestinal, or isolated intestinal transplants. The whole recipient group had anti-thymocyte globulin induction followed by tacrolimus and steroids for roughly 3 years.

Study conclusions and caveats: The study associated peak circulating GvH clone levels with early post-transplant HvG declines.

Repertoires were generated with immunoSEQ multiplex PCR, while TCRdb's copy carries only in-frame clones and drops some. The top ten clones hold approximately 9.9% of a sample with over 9,000 clones, 88% of them seen once. The chain combines TRBV27 with TRBJ2-7, with 8 bases aligning to TRBD2. The specimen was PBMCs, collected just over 240 days after intestinal transplant. This receptor was taken from a human patient who received an intestinal transplant, so some T cells may come from the graft donor. CDR3 amino acids: CASGPGGSYEQYF. The DNA of the CDR3 is TGTGCCAGCGGTCCGGGAGGGTCCTACGAGCAGTACTTC.